These T cell receptor beta chains were read from a single sample in a study of OX40 agonist ivuxolimab in advanced cancers. Sequencing was performed with immunoSEQ multiplex PCR; in TCRdb, only in-frame clones are kept and a portion is missing. This table has tens of thousands of clones, approximately 91% appearing once. Sample: CD4+ or CD8+ T cells sorted from blood, taken in a trial of the OX40 agonist ivuxolimab. These receptor sequences come from an adult with an advanced solid tumor such as melanoma, head and neck, liver or kidney cancer. The CDR3 runs from the conserved cysteine through the conserved F or W.

V gene: TRBV19; J gene: TRBJ2-7; CDR3 protein: CATGVGQGAYEQYF
V gene: TRBV9; J gene: TRBJ1-3; CDR3 protein: CASSDERYSGNTIYF
V gene: TRBV20-1; J gene: TRBJ1-1; CDR3 protein: CSATSEPRAFF
V gene: TRBV7-9; J gene: TRBJ2-1; CDR3 protein: CASSPPGSNNEQFF
V gene: TRBV28; J gene: TRBJ1-2; CDR3 protein: CASSSRQVGSGGYTF
V gene: TRBV6-5; J gene: TRBJ1-5; CDR3 protein: CASRAPGNQPQHF
V gene: TRBV5-1; J gene: TRBJ2-3; CDR3 protein: CASYSLAGGSDTQYF
V gene: TRBV29-1; J gene: TRBJ2-1; CDR3 protein: CSVRLSSYNEQFF
V gene: TRBV11-2; J gene: TRBJ1-5; CDR3 protein: CASSLMLPGGRNQPQHF
V gene: TRBV7-8; J gene: TRBJ2-7; CDR3 protein: CASSLTRNGQYF
V gene: TRBV29-1; J gene: TRBJ2-1; CDR3 protein: CSVGEQFF
V gene: TRBV5-6; J gene: TRBJ1-2; CDR3 protein: CASSLGSGSGYTF
V gene: TRBV4-1; J gene: TRBJ2-3; CDR3 protein: CASSHSSQGEGTDTQYF
V gene: TRBV5-1; J gene: TRBJ2-5; CDR3 protein: CASSPGLDQETQYF
V gene: TRBV9; J gene: TRBJ2-3; CDR3 protein: CASSSQAGGFSDTQYF
V gene: TRBV30; J gene: TRBJ1-4; CDR3 protein: CAWSVSRGRGELFF
V gene: TRBV6-1; J gene: TRBJ1-5; CDR3 protein: CASSVGGNSNQPQHF
V gene: TRBV5-8; J gene: TRBJ2-6; CDR3 protein: CASSLTGATSGANVLTF
V gene: TRBV7-3; J gene: TRBJ2-7; CDR3 protein: CASSLTATGEQYF
V gene: TRBV6-5; J gene: TRBJ1-1; CDR3 protein: CASSPVPNTEAFF
V gene: TRBV7-9; J gene: TRBJ1-1; CDR3 protein: CASSLGLAGANTEAFF
V gene: TRBV11-3; J gene: TRBJ2-1; CDR3 protein: CASSPDGGYNEQFF
V gene: TRBV5-6; J gene: TRBJ2-3; CDR3 protein: CASSVDRATTSTDTQYF
V gene: TRBV7-2; J gene: TRBJ1-6; CDR3 protein: CASSFGGTYNSPLHF
V gene: TRBV5-1; J gene: TRBJ2-7; CDR3 protein: CASSLDRGEQYF
V gene: TRBV18; J gene: TRBJ2-1; CDR3 protein: CASSPQGGYSYNEQFF